This TCR beta chain is drawn from a study of blood T cell repertoires in COVID-19. Study-wide context: Material from acute and convalescent COVID-19 was sourced from the United States, Italy and Spain. PBMCs, B-cell-depleted T cells, or T cells provided the cDNA or gDNA that made up the material.

The CDR3 has 16 residues. Germline loops: CDR1 MNHEY, CDR2 SMNVEV (reference sequence). The J segment lost 3 bases and the V segment lost 5 bases, leaving 7 bases of the junction unmatched. Assay used: immunoSEQ multiplex PCR; TCRdb lists only in-frame clones, some missing. The data contain around 310,000 clones, 90% of them singletons. The receptor was derived from a woman aged 40-49 years with COVID-19, enrolled during active disease. The material sequenced was peripheral blood. The V and J genes are TRBV27 and TRBJ2-1; TRBD1 aligns across 10 bases. Written as DNA, the CDR3 is TGTGCCAGCAGTCCAACGACAGGGGGCTTCTACAATGAGCAGTTCTTC. Its protein product is CASSPTTGGFYNEQFF.